This TCR beta chain was documented in a study of cytomegalovirus exposure and HLA in healthy donors. Regarding the study as a whole: Reports showed the classifier diagnosing cytomegalovirus status with high specificity and sensitivity. The tendency of first-cohort TCR clusters to co-occur in the 120 or so validation repertoires emerged from a later analysis. The authors enumerated some 170 TCR beta chains as linked to cytomegalovirus.

The donors were in the approximately 120-subject validation cohort, distinct from the roughly 700-subject first cohort. Assay: immunoSEQ multiplex PCR; the TCRdb copy retains only in-frame clones and omits some. The data contain under 150,000 clones, more than 85% of them singletons. A word on this clone: What it recognizes is unknown.

The sequence came from a man in his late teens or twenties in good health and CMV-seronegative. Sequencing input: PBMCs.

The CDR3, as DNA: TGTGCCAGCAGTCCCCCCGAATGGGAGGGATTGAACACTGAAGCTTTCTTT. Translation gives CASSPPEWEGLNTEAFF. The genes are TRBV27 and TRBJ1-1; D is unresolved. The CDR3 spans 17 residues. V was shortened by 5 bases and J by 0 bases, with 19 bases between the two germline ends. Germline values: CDR1 MNHEY, CDR2 SMNVEV (reference sequence).